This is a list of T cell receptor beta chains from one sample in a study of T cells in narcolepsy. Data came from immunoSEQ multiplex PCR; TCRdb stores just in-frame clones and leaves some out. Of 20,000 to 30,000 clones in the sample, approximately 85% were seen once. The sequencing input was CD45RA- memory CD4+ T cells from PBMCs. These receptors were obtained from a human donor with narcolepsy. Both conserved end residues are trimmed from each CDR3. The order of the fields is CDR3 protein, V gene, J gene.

ASSARTGAGSGANVLT	TRBV7-6	TRBJ2-6
ASSEWGTALYNEQF	TRBV6-1	TRBJ2-1
ASSSQGHLQETQY	TRBV7-3	TRBJ2-5
AWVQGVNKNTEAF	TRBV30	TRBJ1-1
AISVTASGSNEQF	TRBV10-3	TRBJ2-1
AISESGGIGVSNYGYT	TRBV10-3	TRBJ1-2
ASSLLNTGSRGELF	TRBV7-8	TRBJ2-2
ASRKRELIETQY	TRBV7-2	TRBJ2-5
ASSGSGTGYEKLF	TRBV28	TRBJ1-4
ASSPSGGNQPQH	TRBV7-2	TRBJ1-5
ASSQQGNTIY	TRBV5-6	TRBJ1-3
ASSPSGTDTQY	TRBV19	TRBJ2-3
ASAGTTYEQY	TRBV5-1	TRBJ2-7
ASSHGPRRLF	TRBV14	TRBJ2-1
ASTRASGRGDTQY	TRBV11-2	TRBJ2-3
ASSFLGTGYQPQH	TRBV27	TRBJ1-5
ASSLGRASQSTQY	TRBV7-2	TRBJ2-5
ASSPRDNTEAF	TRBV11-3	TRBJ1-1
ASRAGWGDQPQH	TRBV5-1	TRBJ1-5
ASSLGGSYYTIY	TRBV28	TRBJ1-3
ASSLQASYEQY	TRBV7-6	TRBJ2-7
ASRTEGQGGETQY	TRBV5-1	TRBJ2-5
ASSVVETQY	TRBV2	TRBJ2-5
ASSLGDRVEGQF	TRBV5-1	TRBJ2-1
ASSTDRYGYT	TRBV6-5	TRBJ1-2
ASSFAATDTQY	TRBV7-2	TRBJ2-3
ASSLPRAGSTDTQY	TRBV5-4	TRBJ2-3
ASSALVRNTEAF	TRBV27	TRBJ1-1
ASSVTTGTSGYEQY	TRBV9	TRBJ2-7
ASSQGGQAETQY	TRBV4-1	TRBJ2-5
ASSTRTGSLTYEQY	TRBV7-2	NA
ASSEETGRVTGEQY	TRBV6-1	TRBJ2-7
ATGRSSYNSPLH	TRBV15	TRBJ1-6
ASSPTRLNTEAF	TRBV14	TRBJ1-1
ASSQLGSSYEQY	TRBV9	TRBJ2-7
SVEVGLVAGGDGNEQF	TRBV29-1	TRBJ2-1
ASSAQRRGTDTQY	TRBV6-1	TRBJ2-3
ASSIDGSGLPYEQY	TRBV19	TRBJ2-7
ASSDGRASDTQY	TRBV2	TRBJ2-3
ASSTRTGIGANVLT	TRBV19	TRBJ2-6
ASSAGQSYEQY	TRBV9	TRBJ2-7
AISDTSPDTQY	TRBV10-3	TRBJ2-3